This T cell receptor beta chain was identified during a study of T-cell reconstitution after alpha-beta-depleted transplantation in children. There are many counts of this clonotype. This CDR3 region has 14 residues. The V and J ends lost 7 bases and 4 bases respectively, with 16 bases between them. Preparing the TCRbeta library involved the use of unique molecular identifiers. Each CDR3 protein gets one entry after TCRdb re-called the PCR reads with MiXCR. Of 150,000 to 200,000 distinct CDR3 sequences in the sample, 6.5% to 7.5% are singletons; the top ten hold approximately 3%. This receptor was taken from a human donor who donated a stem cell graft to a child with Wiskott-Aldrich syndrome. Sample: PBMCs from the stem cell graft donor, taken from the stem cell graft. The chain couples TRBV12-3 or TRBV12-4 to TRBJ1-2; D remains ambiguous. This CDR3 reads CASTPNLRGYGYTF. CDR3 sequence (DNA): TGTGCCAGCACCCCGAACCTACGGGGCTATGGCTACACCTTC.